Listed here are 17 T cell receptor beta chains from one sample, sequenced in a study of blood T cell repertoires in COVID-19 (dated by TCRdb to the early 2020s). The protocol used for the library was the immunoSEQ multiplex PCR assay. TCRdb re-hosts the immuneACCESS table, in-frame sequences only. Its copies lack some clones; in the studies checked, an unresolved V gene accounts for under half of them, and the cause for the rest is not known. Across this sample there are roughly 250,000 clones, with about 90% seen only once. The top ten clonotypes cover approximately 12% of the sample. Input material: peripheral blood. The receptors derive from a woman in her twenties or thirties with COVID-19, enrolled during active disease.

V and J are TRBV5-6 and TRBJ2-3, with 7 bases that match TRBD1. CDR1 and CDR2 from the germline V gene are SGHDT and YYEEEE. The CDR3 loop spans 16 amino acids. V lost 4 bases and J lost 2; bases outside the gene matches: 10. The CDR3, as DNA: TGTGCCAGCAGCGCCCTTTCCGGGACAGTCACAGATACGCAGTATTTT. As protein: CASSALSGTVTDTQYF.

V gene TRBV3-1 (or the pseudogene TRBV3-2) combines with J gene TRBJ2-5; 8 bases are a match to TRBD1. CDR3 length equals 16 residues. The J segment lost 1 base and the V segment lost 4 bases, leaving 8 bases of the junction unmatched. The germline V gene encodes CDR1 LGHDT and CDR2 YNNKEL (reference sequence). The CDR3 DNA reads TGTGCCAGCAGCCCCACCGGACAGGGAACCCAAGAGACCCAGTACTTC. Translation: CASSPTGQGTQETQYF.

This chain joins TRBV19 and TRBJ1-1; D might be TRBD1 (6 bases). Germline CDR1 reads LNHDA; CDR2 reads SQIVND (reference sequence). The V gene lost 8 bases and the J gene lost 10 bases, with 17 bases spanning the gap. This CDR3 is 12 amino acids long. This chain's CDR3 is CASEGEWGRAFF. The CDR3 coding sequence is TGTGCCAGTGAGGGAGAGTGGGGGCGAGCTTTCTTT.

V gene TRBV27 combines with J gene TRBJ2-2; D might be TRBD1 (5 bases). The germline V gene has CDR1 MNHEY and CDR2 SMNVEV (reference sequence). There are 13 residues in the CDR3. Deletions cut 11 bases from V and 6 bases from J, with 16 bases between. DNA for the CDR3: TGTGCCCGCTTCCCCAGGGTTCCCGGGGAGCTGTTTTTT. Protein product: CARFPRVPGELFF.

This chain joins TRBV5-1 and TRBJ1-5; the match to TRBD1 covers 7 bases. J was trimmed by 4 bases and V by 0 bases; bases with no gene match: 19. The CDR3 spans 20 residues. Germline-derived CDR1 and CDR2 are SGHRS and YFSETQ. The CDR3 DNA sequence: TGCGCCAGCAGCTTGGCGAGGGGGCTAGAACGCCTTAGAAATAATCAGCCCCAGCATTTT. It yields the protein CASSLARGLERLRNNQPQHF.

V and J are TRBV19 and TRBJ1-5; D remains unclear. The V end was cut by 6 bases, the J end by 6 bases, with 15 bases between. The CDR3 is made up of 14 amino acids. Germline-derived CDR1 and CDR2 are LNHDA and SQIVND (reference sequence). Here the CDR3 reads CASRASGGPQPQHF. Here the CDR3 DNA reads TGTGCCAGTAGGGCCTCAGGAGGGCCTCAGCCCCAGCATTTT.

The chain uses TRBV19 and TRBJ2-6, with a possible D match to TRBD1 (5 bases). The CDR3 has 14 amino acids. Trimming took off 8 bases at V and 2 bases at J, with 10 bases between the two ends. CDR1 LNHDA and CDR2 SQIVND come from the germline V gene (reference sequence). The CDR3, as DNA: TGTGCCAGTTCGGTAGGGGCTGGGGCCAACGTCCTGACTTTC. Translation gives CASSVGAGANVLTF.

The gene calls are TRBV27 and TRBJ2-7; D remains unclear. V was pared by 5 bases and J by 0 bases, with 14 bases between. Germline loops: CDR1 MNHEY, CDR2 SMNVEV (reference sequence). CDR3 length: 15 amino acids. The CDR3 DNA reads TGTGCCAGCAGTCCCCAGGTTGGGTCCTCCTACGAGCAGTACTTC. Translating gives CASSPQVGSSYEQYF.

The chain recombines TRBV6-5 with TRBJ1-1; 7 bases line up with TRBD1. CDR1 is MNHEY, CDR2 SVGAGI, per germline. V shed 6 bases and J 6 bases; nucleotides not matched to a gene: 13. The CDR3 consists of 15 residues. The DNA of the CDR3 is TGTGCCAGCAGCAGAACTCAGGGGGGCCTTCCTGAAGCTTTCTTT. Translating gives CASSRTQGGLPEAFF.

This clone was recorded once. CDR3 sequence: CATSDLAGANTDTQYF. DNA of the CDR3: TGTGCCACCAGTGATTTGGCGGGGGCCAACACAGATACGCAGTATTTT. The chain joins TRBV24-1 to TRBJ2-3, with a possible D match to TRBD2 (7 bases). This CDR3 has 16 residues. V was trimmed by 0 bases and J by 2 bases, leaving 11 bases between them. Germline V gene lookup returns CDR1 KGHDR and CDR2 SFDVKD.

This clone is a singleton in its sample. The chain couples TRBV3-1 (or the pseudogene TRBV3-2) to TRBJ1-2; D is unresolved. V was pared by 5 bases and J by 5 bases, with 21 bases between. In germline, CDR1 is LGHDT, CDR2 YNNKEL (reference sequence). The CDR3 is made up of 16 amino acids. CDR3 sequence: CASSSSVEVGWYGYTF. For the CDR3, the DNA is TGTGCCAGCAGCTCGTCGGTCGAGGTGGGTTGGTATGGCTACACCTTC.

The chain employs TRBV11-2 and TRBJ1-1; D uncertain. Germline-derived CDR1 and CDR2 are SGHAT and FQNNGV. This CDR3 spans 13 amino acids. V lost 6 bases, J lost 1 base, and 9 bases lay in between. The CDR3 region has the DNA TGTGCCAGCAGACCGACGGGGAACACTGAAGCTTTCTTT. The encoded protein is CASRPTGNTEAFF.

The chain couples TRBV3-1 (or the pseudogene TRBV3-2) to TRBJ2-1; tentative D call: TRBD2 (6 bases). The V end lost 2 bases, the J end lost 2 bases, and 16 bases lay between the germline ends. Germline CDR1 LGHDT, CDR2 YNNKEL (reference sequence). The CDR3 consists of 17 residues. CDR3 sequence: CASSQRILAGTYNEQFF. Here the CDR3 DNA reads TGTGCCAGCAGCCAACGCATTCTGGCGGGGACCTACAATGAGCAGTTCTTC.

The CDR3 nucleotides are TGCGCCAGCAGCTTGGCTAGCGGGGGGGTCCACGAGCAGTACTTC. It specifies CASSLASGGVHEQYF. This chain connects TRBV5-1 to TRBJ2-7; 12 positions match TRBD2. Germline values: CDR1 SGHRS, CDR2 YFSETQ. The CDR3 is 15 amino acids. The junction had 3 bases not matched to a gene; V was cut back by 0 bases and J by 5 bases.

The V gene is TRBV11-2, the J gene TRBJ1-2; 9 nucleotides match TRBD1. The CDR3 covers 15 residues. Germline-derived CDR1 and CDR2 are SGHAT and FQNNGV. The V gene end was trimmed by 2 bases and the J gene end by 5 bases; junction bases not matched to a gene: 6. CDR3 sequence (DNA): TGTGCCAGCAGCTTACATACGGGACAGGGATATGGCTACACCTTC. Protein: CASSLHTGQGYGYTF. Full variable domain (outside the CDR3, taken from reference TRBV11-2 and TRBJ1-2): EAGVAQSPRYKIIEKRQSVAFWCNPISGHATLYWYQQILGQGPKLLIQFQNNGVVDDSQLPKDRFSAERLKGVDSTLKIQPAKLEDSAVYLCASSLHTGQGYGYTFGSGTRLTVV.

V and J are TRBV7-9 and TRBJ2-7; tentative D call: TRBD2 (5 bases). The germline gives CDR1 SEHNR, CDR2 FQNEAQ (reference sequence). The CDR3 covers 16 residues. The V and J ends lost 4 bases and 2 bases respectively, with 18 bases between them. CDR3 protein: CASSSTRTLGAYEQYF. Here the CDR3 DNA reads TGTGCCAGCAGCTCTACCCGAACACTAGGCGCCTACGAGCAGTACTTC.

The genes are TRBV3-1 (or the pseudogene TRBV3-2) and TRBJ2-7; 9 nucleotides line up with TRBD1. The CDR3 extends over 15 amino acids. V gave up 2 bases and J gave up 3 bases; unmatched junction bases: 5. Germline CDR1 is LGHDT and CDR2 is YNNKEL (reference sequence). In DNA, the CDR3 is TGTGCCAGCAGCCAACCGGGACAGGGATTCTACGAGCAGTACTTC. It encodes CASSQPGQGFYEQYF.